This T cell receptor beta chain was captured by sequencing in a study of identical twins. General observations from the study: Analyses of zero insertions could, in part, be confounded by invariant MAIT and iNKT cells.

Germline V gene lookup returns CDR1 KGHDR and CDR2 SFDVKD. Trimming at V came to 8 bases and at J to 3 bases, leaving 5 bases not matched to a gene. This CDR3 spans 14 amino acids. In this sample, this clonotype turned up a few times. Its target is not known. With template switching, a universal primer site was added, and the cDNA carried unique molecular identifiers. TCRdb re-called the 5' RACE reads through MiXCR, storing one row per CDR3 protein. The sample holds roughly 630,000 distinct CDR3 sequences, roughly 7.2% seen once. This same sample was also taken into another study, of yellow fever vaccine responses in identical twins. That report adds: Among the twins, the vaccine T cell response reportedly seemed partly convergent and partly personalized.

Sequences were obtained from PBMCs. The receptor was derived from a woman aged 18-35 years in good health. This chain joins TRBV24-1 and TRBJ2-2; 7 bases are a match to TRBD2. CDR3 residues: CATTGSGDTGELFF. The CDR3 bases are TGTGCCACCACGGGAAGCGGGGACACCGGGGAGCTGTTTTTT.